These T cell receptor beta chains were read from a single sample in a study of blood T cell repertoires in COVID-19. Using immunoSEQ multiplex PCR, the repertoire was profiled, and TCRdb retains in-frame clones only, with some absent. The top ten clones hold over 0.9% of a sample with 300,000 to 500,000 clones, roughly 90% of them seen once. Specimen: PBMCs or T cells enriched from blood (not recorded which). These receptors were obtained from a woman aged 25 to 39 with acute COVID-19. CDR3s include the opening cysteine and the closing phenylalanine or tryptophan. A D gene is named only where the DNA matches it firmly. Some rows mark clone size as missing; the rest say once, few, many or name a class of expanded clone.

j_call cdr3_length d_call clone_size v_call cdr3_nt cdr3_aa
TRBJ1-2 12 . . TRBV5-1 TGCGCCAGCAGCTTGTACAGCTATGGCTACACCTTC CASSLYSYGYTF
TRBJ1-2 15 TRBD1 . TRBV15 TGTGCCACCAGCACCAACAGGGGGCACCACTATGGCTACACCTTC CATSTNRGHHYGYTF
TRBJ2-7 15 TRBD2 once TRBV6-1 TGTGCCAGCAGTGATTTTGGTAGCGGGGGTTACGAGCAGTACTTC CASSDFGSGGYEQYF
TRBJ2-1 15 . . TRBV5-1 TGCGCCAGCAGCGACGAGACAGCCAGGCCCAATGAGCAGTTCTTC CASSDETARPNEQFF
TRBJ2-7 14 . . TRBV19 TGTGCCAGTAGTATACAGGGTTTGGGTTACGAGCAGTACTTC CASSIQGLGYEQYF
TRBJ2-7 16 TRBD1 . TRBV7-2 TGTGCCAGCAGCTTAGGGACCCCGGGACAGGGGTACGAGCAGTACTTC CASSLGTPGQGYEQYF
TRBJ2-7 13 TRBD2 . TRBV3-1/TRBV3-2 TGTGCCAGCAGGGCTAGCGGGGGGTACGAGCAGTACTTC CASRASGGYEQYF
TRBJ2-3 16 TRBD2 . TRBV7-6 TGTGCCAGCAGCACCGGACTAGCGGCGGGCACAGATACGCAGTATTTT CASSTGLAAGTDTQYF
TRBJ2-2 15 TRBD1 once TRBV7-3 TGTGCCAGCAGCCCTCGGACAGGGGTGGCCGGGGAGCTGTTTTTT CASSPRTGVAGELFF
TRBJ1-1 12 . . TRBV27 TGTGCCAGCAGTTTATCAGGAGGCGGGGCTTTCTTT CASSLSGGGAFF
TRBJ2-7 16 TRBD2 . TRBV6-2/TRBV6-3 TGTGCCAGCAGCCCCATTGGGACTAGCTCTTCCTACGAGCAGTACTTC CASSPIGTSSSYEQYF
TRBJ2-3 13 TRBD1 . TRBV4-2 TGTGCCAGCAGGAAGGGGGCAGGGGATACGCAGTATTTT CASRKGAGDTQYF
TRBJ2-5 13 TRBD1 . TRBV2 TGTGCCACCCAACACAGGGGGCAAGAGACCCAGTACTTC CATQHRGQETQYF
TRBJ2-7 13 TRBD1 . TRBV6-5 TGTGCCAGCAGTCCGGACAGGGGTCTAGAGCAGTACTTC CASSPDRGLEQYF
TRBJ1-2 14 TRBD1 . TRBV27 TGTGCCAGCAGTACGACAGGGGCTAACTATGGCTACACCTTC CASSTTGANYGYTF
TRBJ2-7 15 TRBD1 . TRBV5-6 TGTGCCAGCAGCTTGGACAGGGGGTATTTGTACGAGCAGTACTTC CASSLDRGYLYEQYF
TRBJ1-3 15 TRBD1 . TRBV2 TGTGCCAGCCGAACCGGGACAGGGCATCGGAACACCATATATTTT CASRTGTGHRNTIYF
TRBJ2-3 14 . once TRBV5-1 TGCGCCAGCCGAAGCGGGCAGGCCACAGATACGCAGTATTTT CASRSGQATDTQYF
TRBJ1-5 13 . . TRBV3-1/TRBV3-2 TGTGCCAGCAGGCCCTATAGCAATCAGCCCCAGCATTTT CASRPYSNQPQHF
TRBJ1-2 12 TRBD1 . TRBV15 TGTGCCACCTTCCGGGACAGGGATGGCTACACCTTC CATFRDRDGYTF
TRBJ2-5 17 TRBD2 once TRBV4-2 TGTGCCAGCAGCCAAGTCGTTAGCGGGGGGGCGCGGGAGACCCAGTACTTC CASSQVVSGGARETQYF
TRBJ2-1 14 . . TRBV12-5 TGTGCTAGTGGACAGGGTCTAGGGGTCAATGAGCAGTTCTTC CASGQGLGVNEQFF
TRBJ2-7 13 . . TRBV7-8 TGTGCCAGCAGCTTCGCGGGGCCCCACGAGCAGTACTTC CASSFAGPHEQYF
TRBJ2-2 12 . . TRBV12-3/TRBV12-4 TGTGCCAGCAGTTTTATTACCGGGGAGCTGTTTTTT CASSFITGELFF